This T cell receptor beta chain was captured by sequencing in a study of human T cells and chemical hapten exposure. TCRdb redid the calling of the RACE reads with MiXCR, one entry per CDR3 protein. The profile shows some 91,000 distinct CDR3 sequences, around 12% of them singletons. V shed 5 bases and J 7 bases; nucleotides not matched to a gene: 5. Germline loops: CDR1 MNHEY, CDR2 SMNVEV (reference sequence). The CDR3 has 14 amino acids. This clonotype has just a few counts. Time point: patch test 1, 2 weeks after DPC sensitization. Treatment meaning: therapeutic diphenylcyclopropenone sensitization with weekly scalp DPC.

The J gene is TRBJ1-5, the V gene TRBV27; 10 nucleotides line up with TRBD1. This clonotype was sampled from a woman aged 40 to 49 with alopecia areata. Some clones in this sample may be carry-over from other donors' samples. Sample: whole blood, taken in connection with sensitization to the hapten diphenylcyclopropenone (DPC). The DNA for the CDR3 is TGTGCCAGCAGTCCGACAGGGGGCGGGCAGCCCCAGCATTTT. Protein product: CASSPTGGGQPQHF.